A single sample gave rise to the 10 T cell receptor beta chains below, sequenced in a study of shared clonotypes between healthy human individuals (dated by TCRdb to 2019 to 2021). Libraries were constructed by the immunoSEQ multiplex PCR assay. In TCRdb, the immuneACCESS table is reduced to in-frame sequences with V and J assigned. These tables do not hold every clone; where another copy was compared, an unresolved V gene accounts for under half, and the others remain unexplained. The sample contains about 2.4 million clones, approximately 93% of them found a single time. The ten largest clones take up approximately 0.36% of the sample. Sequenced sample: naive CD4+ T cells from PBMCs. What this sample's cell subset or site label stands for: CD45RA+ positively selected. These receptors all stem from a man between 18 and 35 years old in good health. Some clones in this sample may be carry-over from other donors' samples.

The chain uses TRBV7-7 and TRBJ2-5; 7 bases are a match to TRBD2. Trimming took 4 bases from V and 5 from J; bases not matched to a gene: 10. From germline, CDR1 is SSHAT and CDR2 FNYEAQ (reference sequence). The CDR3 runs to 15 residues. CDR3 sequence (DNA): TGTGCCAGCAGCTCCTCAACTAGCGCTCCGGAGACCCAGTACTTC. Its protein is CASSSSTSAPETQYF.

The genes are TRBV18 and TRBJ1-1; no firm D call. The CDR3 spans 14 residues. Germline loops: CDR1 KGHSH, CDR2 LQKENI. The ends were cut back, 3 bases at V and 0 bases at J, with 8 bases in the middle. The CDR3 DNA follows: TGTGCCAGCTCACCCGGACCCATGAACACTGAAGCTTTCTTT. It encodes CASSPGPMNTEAFF.

The chain recombines TRBV6-6 with TRBJ2-7, with TRBD2 matching over 7 bases. The V gene end was trimmed by 8 bases and the J gene end by 4 bases; junction bases not matched to a gene: 11. CDR1 and CDR2 (germline): MNHNY, SVGAGI (reference sequence). The CDR3 has 14 residues. CDR3 sequence (DNA): TGTGCCAGCCAGACTAGCTGGGGGGAATACGAGCAGTACTTC. Its translation: CASQTSWGEYEQYF.

The chain carries TRBV7-6 and TRBJ2-5, with 8 nucleotides matching TRBD2. Per the germline V gene, CDR1 is SGHVS and CDR2 is FNYEAQ. The CDR3 is made up of 14 amino acids. Trimming at V came to 2 bases and at J to 5 bases, leaving 4 bases not matched to a gene. Here the CDR3 DNA reads TGTGCCAGCAGCTTACCAAGCGGGAGTGAGACCCAGTACTTC. It encodes CASSLPSGSETQYF.

This clone was seen a few times. J is TRBJ2-5 and V is TRBV2, with D unclear. V was pared by 5 bases and J by 4 bases, with 8 bases between. CDR3 length equals 12 residues. CDR1 and CDR2 from the germline V gene are SNHLY and FYNNEI. The CDR3 loop reads CASSLRRETQYF. For the CDR3, the DNA is TGTGCCAGCAGTTTGCGTCGAGAGACCCAGTACTTC. Using reference TRBV2 and TRBJ2-5 for the parts outside the CDR3, the full variable domain is EPEVTQTPSHQVTQMGQEVILRCVPISNHLYFYWYRQILGQKVEFLVSFYNNEISEKSEIFDDQFSVERPDGSNFTLKIRSTKLEDSAMYFCASSLRRETQYFGPGTRLLVL.

This sequence joins TRBV21-1 and TRBJ1-3. TRBV21-1 is flagged as a pseudogene. The CDR3 consists of 16 residues. The CDR3 here is CASSNSRRRTGNTIYF. DNA for the CDR3: TGTGCCAGCAGCAATTCCCGACGGCGTACTGGAAACACCATATATTTT.

The V and J genes are TRBV25-1 and TRBJ2-7; 13 bases fit TRBD2. Germline V lookup: CDR1 MGHDK, CDR2 SYGVNS. This CDR3 region has 15 residues. Trimming at V came to 8 bases and at J to 7 bases, leaving 11 bases not matched to a gene. The CDR3 sequence: CASQGLAGALGEQYF. Here the CDR3 DNA reads TGTGCCAGCCAAGGACTAGCGGGAGCTCTGGGGGAGCAGTACTTC.

This clone was observed a few times. Distinct nucleotide sequences in the sample also encode this CDR3. The chain recombines TRBV19 with TRBJ1-1; D uncertain. V was shortened by 4 bases and J by 0 bases, with 3 bases between the two germline ends. CDR1 is LNHDA and CDR2 is SQIVND in the germline V gene (reference sequence). CDR3 length: 12 residues. Written as DNA, the CDR3 is TGTGCCAGTAGTAGGGTGAACACTGAAGCTTTCTTT. It yields the protein CASSRVNTEAFF.

V gene TRBV18 combines with J gene TRBJ2-7; D is unresolved. CDR3 size: 14 residues. Trimming removed 6 bases from V and 1 base from J, with 13 bases in between. CDR1 is KGHSH, CDR2 LQKENI, per germline. The CDR3 protein is CASSYTTNSYEQYF. The DNA for the CDR3 is TGTGCCAGCTCGTACACTACTAATTCCTACGAGCAGTACTTC.

The rearrangement links TRBV30 to TRBJ2-5; no definite D call. Germline values: CDR1 GTSNPN, CDR2 SVGIG (reference sequence). Trimming pared 0 bases from V and 0 bases from J, leaving 5 bases between. The CDR3 loop spans 13 amino acids. CDR3 DNA: TGTGCCTGGAGTGTAGGGTACCAAGAGACCCAGTACTTC. Amino acid sequence: CAWSVGYQETQYF.